The entry below gives a single TCR beta chain sequence along with its context. This sample is part of a study of T cell changes during pregnancy in multiple sclerosis. This CDR3 is 12 amino acids long. CDR1 is SGHTA, CDR2 FQGNSA, per germline. Clones were sequenced by immunoSEQ multiplex PCR, and TCRdb holds only the in-frame ones, with some missing. The sample shows tens of thousands of clones, 90% of them seen only once. Sequenced material: peripheral blood, taken in the first trimester of pregnancy. The origin of this receptor is a female donor in good health, enrolled as a control in a pregnancy study. The chain employs TRBV7-2 and TRBJ2-3; 10 bases match TRBD2. The DNA of the CDR3 is TGTGTGACTAGCGGGTACACAGATACGCAGTATTTT. It is translated as CVTSGYTDTQYF.